This T cell receptor (beta chain) was observed in a study of shared clonotypes between healthy human individuals. The healthy adult donors were HIV-negative and reported no recent acute infections or vaccinations. Into CD45RA+ naive and CD45RA-negative memory subsets, the CD4+ cells were split. As regards this clone: Other DNA variants within this sample encode the same CDR3.

The CDR3 has 14 amino acids. The germline CDR1 and CDR2 sequences are KGHSH and LQKENI. The ends were cut back, 3 bases at V and 4 bases at J, with 10 bases in the middle. Assay: immunoSEQ multiplex PCR; the TCRdb copy retains only in-frame clones and omits some. The table records 2,500,000 or so clones, 92% of them present only once. The V gene is TRBV18, the J gene TRBJ2-1; D may be TRBD2 (6 bases). The clonotype was recovered from a man younger than 35 in good health. Some clones in this sample may be carry-over from other donors' samples. Sequenced sample: naive CD4+ T cells from PBMCs. Specified subset: CD45RA+ positively selected. The CDR3: CASSPTRSYNEQFF. CDR3 coding DNA: TGTGCCAGCTCACCGACTAGGTCTTACAATGAGCAGTTCTTC.